Given below is one T cell receptor (beta chain) in context. V lost 3 bases, J lost 4 bases, and 7 bases stayed unmatched. The CDR3 is 15 residues long. The V gene's germline CDR1 is SGHTA and CDR2 FQGNSA. Cohort 3 recovery required two negative PCRs, clearance, or symptom resolution. This entry comes from a study of blood T cell repertoires in COVID-19. As handled by the study authors: Amplification with reference gene primers provided the estimates of nucleated cell counts. The protocol was immunoSEQ multiplex PCR, while the TCRdb copy is restricted to in-frame clones and leaves out a portion. Clone size and V and J calls were adopted from that table, with D and trimming inferred from the DNA. The sample lists 320,000 or so clones; over 75% were seen once.

The source is a woman aged 25 to 45 who had recovered from COVID-19. This chain links TRBV7-2 with TRBJ1-2, with 8 bases fitting TRBD1. The sequenced material came from PBMCs or T cells enriched from blood (not recorded which). DNA for the CDR3: TGTGCCAGCAGCTTGAGCAGGGGGCAAGGCTATGGCTACACCTTC. It specifies CASSLSRGQGYGYTF.